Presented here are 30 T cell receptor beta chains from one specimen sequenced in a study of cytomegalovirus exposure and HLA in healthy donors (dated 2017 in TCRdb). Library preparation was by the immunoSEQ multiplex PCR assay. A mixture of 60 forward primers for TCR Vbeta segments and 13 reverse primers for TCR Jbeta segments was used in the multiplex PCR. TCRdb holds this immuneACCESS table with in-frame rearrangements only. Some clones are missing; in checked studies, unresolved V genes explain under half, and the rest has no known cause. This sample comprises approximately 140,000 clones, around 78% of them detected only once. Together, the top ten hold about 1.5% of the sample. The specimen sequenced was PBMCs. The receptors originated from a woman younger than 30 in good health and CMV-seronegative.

As DNA, the CDR3 is TGTGCCAGCAGCCCCGCGGGGGTGAGTAATTCACCCCTCCACTTT. Its protein is CASSPAGVSNSPLHF. The J gene is TRBJ1-6, the V gene TRBV5-4; D is perhaps TRBD1 (5 bases). The CDR3 has 15 residues. With 4 bases removed from V and 6 bases from J, the gap between germline ends came to 14 bases. CDR1 is SGHNT, CDR2 YYREEE, per germline (reference sequence).

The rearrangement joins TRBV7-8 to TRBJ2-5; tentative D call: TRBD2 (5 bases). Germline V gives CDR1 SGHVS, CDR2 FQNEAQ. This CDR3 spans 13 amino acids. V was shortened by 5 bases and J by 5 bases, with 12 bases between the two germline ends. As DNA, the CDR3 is TGTGCCAGCAGCACCGTCTGGGAGGAGACCCAGTACTTC. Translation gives CASSTVWEETQYF.

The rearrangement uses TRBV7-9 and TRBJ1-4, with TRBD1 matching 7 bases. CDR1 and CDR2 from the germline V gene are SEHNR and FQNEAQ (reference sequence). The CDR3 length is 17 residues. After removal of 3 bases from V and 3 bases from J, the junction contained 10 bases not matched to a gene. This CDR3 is CASSFWGNRGANEKLFF. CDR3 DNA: TGTGCCAGCAGCTTTTGGGGTAACAGGGGTGCTAATGAAAAACTGTTTTTT.

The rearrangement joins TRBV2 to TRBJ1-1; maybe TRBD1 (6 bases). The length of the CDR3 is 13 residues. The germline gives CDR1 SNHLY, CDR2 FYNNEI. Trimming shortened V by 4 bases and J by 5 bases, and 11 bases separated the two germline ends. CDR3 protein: CASSGRGGTEAFF. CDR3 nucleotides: TGTGCCAGCAGTGGCAGGGGTGGGACTGAAGCTTTCTTT. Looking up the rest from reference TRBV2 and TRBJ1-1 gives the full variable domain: EPEVTQTPSHQVTQMGQEVILRCVPISNHLYFYWYRQILGQKVEFLVSFYNNEISEKSEIFDDQFSVERPDGSNFTLKIRSTKLEDSAMYFCASSGRGGTEAFFGQGTRLTVV.

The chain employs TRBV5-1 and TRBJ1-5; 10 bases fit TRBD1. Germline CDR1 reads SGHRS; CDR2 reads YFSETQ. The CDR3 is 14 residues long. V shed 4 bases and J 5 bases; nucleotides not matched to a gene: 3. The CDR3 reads CASSPGQGDQPQHF. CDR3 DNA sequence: TGCGCCAGCAGCCCCGGACAGGGGGATCAGCCCCAGCATTTT.

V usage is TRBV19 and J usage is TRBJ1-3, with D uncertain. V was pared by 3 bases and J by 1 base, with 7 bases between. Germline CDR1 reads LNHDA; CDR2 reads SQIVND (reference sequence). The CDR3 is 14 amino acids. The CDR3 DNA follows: TGTGCCAGTAGTATGACTGGATCTGGAAACACCATATATTTT. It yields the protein CASSMTGSGNTIYF.

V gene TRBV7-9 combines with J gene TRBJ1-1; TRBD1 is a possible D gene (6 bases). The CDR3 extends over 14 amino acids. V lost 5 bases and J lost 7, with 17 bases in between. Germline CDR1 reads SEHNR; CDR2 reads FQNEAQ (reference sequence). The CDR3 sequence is CASSLLQGVGEAFF. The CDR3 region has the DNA TGTGCCAGCAGCCTCCTACAGGGTGTGGGTGAAGCTTTCTTT.

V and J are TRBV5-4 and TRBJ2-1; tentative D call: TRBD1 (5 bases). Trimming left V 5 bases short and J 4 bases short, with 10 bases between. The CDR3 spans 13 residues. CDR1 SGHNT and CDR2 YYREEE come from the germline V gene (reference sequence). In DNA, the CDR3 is TGTGCCAGCAGGTCGACAGAATACAATGAGCAGTTCTTC. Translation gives CASRSTEYNEQFF.

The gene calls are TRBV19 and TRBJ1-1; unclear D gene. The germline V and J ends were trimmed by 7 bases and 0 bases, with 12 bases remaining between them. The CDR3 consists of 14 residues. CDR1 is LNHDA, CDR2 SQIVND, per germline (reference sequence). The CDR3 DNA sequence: TGTGCCAGTAAGCGGCGAGGCATGAACACTGAAGCTTTCTTT. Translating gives CASKRRGMNTEAFF.

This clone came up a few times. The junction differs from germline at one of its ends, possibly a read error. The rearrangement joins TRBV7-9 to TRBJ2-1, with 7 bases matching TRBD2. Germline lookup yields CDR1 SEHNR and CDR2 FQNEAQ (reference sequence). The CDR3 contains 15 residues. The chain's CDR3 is CVSSFTLADQVEQFF. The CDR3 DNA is TGTGTCAGCAGCTTTACCCTAGCGGATCAGGTGGAGCAGTTCTTC.

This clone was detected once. CDR3 in amino acids: CASSTQGNSGNTIYF. CDR3 bases: TGTGCCAGCAGTACACAGGGAAACTCTGGAAACACCATATATTTT. The chain recombines TRBV28 with TRBJ1-3; D is possibly TRBD1 (6 bases). CDR3 length: 15 residues. The V gene's germline CDR1 is MDHEN and CDR2 SYDVKM. Trimming removed 5 bases at V and 0 bases at J, with 11 bases between.

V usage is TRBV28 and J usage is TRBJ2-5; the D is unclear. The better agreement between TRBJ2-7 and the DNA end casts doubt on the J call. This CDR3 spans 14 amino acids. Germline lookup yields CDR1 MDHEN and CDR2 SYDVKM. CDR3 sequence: CASTLVGRSYEQYF. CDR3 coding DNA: TGTGCCAGCACCCTCGTCGGCAGGTCCTACGAGCAGTACTTC.

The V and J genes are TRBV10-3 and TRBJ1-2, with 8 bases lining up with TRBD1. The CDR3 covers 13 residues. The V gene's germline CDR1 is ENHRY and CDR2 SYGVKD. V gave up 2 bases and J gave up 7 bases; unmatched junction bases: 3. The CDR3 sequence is CAISEGTGGGYTF. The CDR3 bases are TGTGCCATCAGTGAGGGAACAGGGGGTGGCTACACCTTC.

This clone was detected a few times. As DNA, the CDR3 is TGTGCCAGCAGTTCCGGGACAGGAGCAAACACTGAAGCTTTCTTT. As protein: CASSSGTGANTEAFF. J is TRBJ1-1 and V is TRBV5-6; 8 nucleotides align to TRBD1. The CDR3 has 15 residues. The V gene end was trimmed by 5 bases and the J gene end by 2 bases; junction bases not matched to a gene: 8. Germline values: CDR1 SGHDT, CDR2 YYEEEE.

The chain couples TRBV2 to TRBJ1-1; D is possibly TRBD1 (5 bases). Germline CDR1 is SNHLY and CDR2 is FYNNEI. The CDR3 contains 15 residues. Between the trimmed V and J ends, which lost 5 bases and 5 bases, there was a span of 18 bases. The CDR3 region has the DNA TGTGCCAGCAGTTTTGACAGTGCTAGTCATACTGAAGCTTTCTTT. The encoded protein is CASSFDSASHTEAFF.

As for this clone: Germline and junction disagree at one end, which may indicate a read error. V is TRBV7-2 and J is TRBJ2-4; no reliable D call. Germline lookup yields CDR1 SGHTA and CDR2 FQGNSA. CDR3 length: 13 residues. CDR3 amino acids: CASSLHRSNSQYF. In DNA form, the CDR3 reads TGTGCCAGCAGCTTACACCGTTCGAACAGTCAGTACTTC. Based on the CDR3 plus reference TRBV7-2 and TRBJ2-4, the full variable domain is GAGVSQSPSNKVTEKGKDVELRCDPISGHTALYWYRQSLGQGLEFLIYFQGNSAPDKSGLPSDRFSAERTGGSVSTLTIQRTQQEDSAVYLCASSLHRSNSQYFGAGTRLSVL.

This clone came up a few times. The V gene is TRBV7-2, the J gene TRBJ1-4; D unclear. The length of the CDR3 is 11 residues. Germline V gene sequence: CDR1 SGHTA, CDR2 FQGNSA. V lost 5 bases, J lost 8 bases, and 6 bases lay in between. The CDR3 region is CASSELEKLFF. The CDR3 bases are TGTGCCAGCAGCGAACTAGAAAAACTGTTTTTT.

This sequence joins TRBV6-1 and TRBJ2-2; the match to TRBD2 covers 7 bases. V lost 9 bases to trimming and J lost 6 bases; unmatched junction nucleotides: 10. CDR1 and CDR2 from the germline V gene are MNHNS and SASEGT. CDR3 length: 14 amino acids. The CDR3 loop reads CASNLGGGPGELFF. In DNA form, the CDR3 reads TGTGCCAGTAACCTGGGGGGGGGACCCGGGGAGCTGTTTTTT.

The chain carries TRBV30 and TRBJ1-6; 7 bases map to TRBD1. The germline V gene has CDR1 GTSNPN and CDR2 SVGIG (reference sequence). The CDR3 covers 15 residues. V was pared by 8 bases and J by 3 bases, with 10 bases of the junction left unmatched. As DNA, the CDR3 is TGTGCCCGTAAAACAGGGGCGGGCTATAATTCACCCCTCCACTTT. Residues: CARKTGAGYNSPLHF.

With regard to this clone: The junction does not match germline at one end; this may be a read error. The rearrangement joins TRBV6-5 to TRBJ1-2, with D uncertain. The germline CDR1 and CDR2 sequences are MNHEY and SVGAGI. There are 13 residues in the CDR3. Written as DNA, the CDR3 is TGTGCCGGCAGCAACAGAGTAAACTATGGCTACACCTTC. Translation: CAGSNRVNYGYTF.

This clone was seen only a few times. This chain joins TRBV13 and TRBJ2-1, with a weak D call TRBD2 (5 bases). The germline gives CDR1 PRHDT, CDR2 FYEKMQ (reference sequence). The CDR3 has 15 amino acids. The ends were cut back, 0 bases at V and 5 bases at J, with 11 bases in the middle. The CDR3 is CASSLGGARDNEQFF. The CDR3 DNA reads TGTGCCAGCAGCTTAGGGGGAGCACGGGACAATGAGCAGTTCTTC.

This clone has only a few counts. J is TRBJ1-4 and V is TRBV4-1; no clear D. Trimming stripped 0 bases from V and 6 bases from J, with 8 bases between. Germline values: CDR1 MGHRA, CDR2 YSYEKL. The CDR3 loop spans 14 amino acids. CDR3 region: CASSQDVRDEKLFF. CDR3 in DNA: TGCGCCAGCAGCCAAGATGTCCGAGATGAAAAACTGTTTTTT.

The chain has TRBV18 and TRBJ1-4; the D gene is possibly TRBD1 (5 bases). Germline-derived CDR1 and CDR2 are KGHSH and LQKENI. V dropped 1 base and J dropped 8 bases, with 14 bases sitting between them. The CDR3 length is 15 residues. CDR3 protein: CASSPRRGTEEKLFF. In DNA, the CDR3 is TGTGCCAGCTCACCACGCCGGGGGACGGAAGAAAAACTGTTTTTT.

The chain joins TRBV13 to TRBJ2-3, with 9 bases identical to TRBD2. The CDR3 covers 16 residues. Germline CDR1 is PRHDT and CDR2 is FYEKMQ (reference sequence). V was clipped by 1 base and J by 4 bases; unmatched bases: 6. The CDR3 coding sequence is TGTGCCAGCAGCTTAGCCGGGACTAGCTCCCCAGATACGCAGTATTTT. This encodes CASSLAGTSSPDTQYF.

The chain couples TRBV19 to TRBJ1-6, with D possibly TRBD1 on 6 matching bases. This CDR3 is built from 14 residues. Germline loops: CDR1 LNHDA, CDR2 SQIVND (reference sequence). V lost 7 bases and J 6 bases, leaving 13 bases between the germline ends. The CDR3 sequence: CASKDSLFNSPLHF. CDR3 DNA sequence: TGTGCCAGTAAGGACAGCCTTTTTAATTCACCCCTCCACTTT.

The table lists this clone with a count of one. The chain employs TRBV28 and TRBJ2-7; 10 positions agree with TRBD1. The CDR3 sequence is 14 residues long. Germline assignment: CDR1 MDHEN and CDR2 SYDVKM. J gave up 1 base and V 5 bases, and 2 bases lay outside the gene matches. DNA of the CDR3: TGTGCCAGCAGTCTGGGACAGGGGTCCTACGAGCAGTACGTC. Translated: CASSLGQGSYEQYV.

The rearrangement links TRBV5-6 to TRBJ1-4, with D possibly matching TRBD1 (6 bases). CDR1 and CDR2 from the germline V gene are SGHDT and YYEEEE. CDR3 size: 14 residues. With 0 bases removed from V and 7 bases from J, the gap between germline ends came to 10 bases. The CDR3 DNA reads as TGTGCCAGCAGCTTGGGGGGGACAAGTGAAAAACTGTTTTTT. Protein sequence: CASSLGGTSEKLFF.

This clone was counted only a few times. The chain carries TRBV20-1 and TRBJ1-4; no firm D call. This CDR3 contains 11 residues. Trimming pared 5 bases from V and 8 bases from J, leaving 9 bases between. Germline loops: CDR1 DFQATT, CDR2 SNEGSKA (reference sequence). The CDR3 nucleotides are TGCAGTGCTGAGTACGTCGAAAAACTGTTTTTT. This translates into CSAEYVEKLFF.

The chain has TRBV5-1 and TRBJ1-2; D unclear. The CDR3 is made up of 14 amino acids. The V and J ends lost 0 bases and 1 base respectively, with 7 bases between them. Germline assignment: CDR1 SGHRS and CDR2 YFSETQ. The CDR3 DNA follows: TGCGCCAGCAGCTTGGACGGGAATAACTATGGCTACACCTTC. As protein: CASSLDGNNYGYTF. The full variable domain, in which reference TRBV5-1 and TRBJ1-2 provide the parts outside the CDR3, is KAGVTQTPRYLIKTRGQQVTLSCSPISGHRSVSWYQQTPGQGLQFLFEYFSETQRNKGNFPGRFSGRQFSNSRSEMNVSTLELGDSALYLCASSLDGNNYGYTFGSGTRLTVV.

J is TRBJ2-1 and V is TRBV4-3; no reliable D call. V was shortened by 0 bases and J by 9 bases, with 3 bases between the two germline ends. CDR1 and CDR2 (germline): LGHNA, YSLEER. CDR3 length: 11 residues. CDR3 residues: CASSQDREQFF. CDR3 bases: TGCGCCAGCAGCCAAGATCGTGAGCAGTTCTTC.